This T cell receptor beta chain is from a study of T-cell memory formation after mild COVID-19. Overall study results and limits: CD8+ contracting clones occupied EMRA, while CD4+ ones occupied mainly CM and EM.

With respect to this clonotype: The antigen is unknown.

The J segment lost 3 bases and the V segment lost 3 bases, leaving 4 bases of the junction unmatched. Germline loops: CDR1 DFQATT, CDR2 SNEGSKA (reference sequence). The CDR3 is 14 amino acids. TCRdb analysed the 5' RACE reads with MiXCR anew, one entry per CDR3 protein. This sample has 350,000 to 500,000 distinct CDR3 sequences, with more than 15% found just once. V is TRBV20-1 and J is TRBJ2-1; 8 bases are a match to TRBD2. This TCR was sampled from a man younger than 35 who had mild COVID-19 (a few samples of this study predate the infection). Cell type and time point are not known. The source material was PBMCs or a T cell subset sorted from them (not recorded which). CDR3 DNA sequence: TGCAGTGCTAGTGGCAGCGGGGGCTACAATGAGCAGTTCTTC. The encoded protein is CSASGSGGYNEQFF.